The 26 T cell receptor beta chains reported below all come from one sample, sequenced in a study of response to subunit inactivated influenza vaccine. Via MiXCR, TCRdb re-called the RT-PCR reads, giving one row per CDR3 protein. The data show 500,000 to 600,000 distinct CDR3 sequences, with less than 10% seen just once and around 13% held by the top ten. The material was PBMCs from blood, obtained roughly 24 months after vaccination. Source of these receptors: a man between 50 and 69 years old who received an inactivated influenza vaccine.

The chain couples TRBV4-3 to TRBJ2-2; 8 positions match TRBD2. The ends lost 0 bases at V and 11 bases at J; junction bases unmatched: 8. The CDR3 sequence is 15 residues long. Germline lookup yields CDR1 LGHNA and CDR2 YSLEER. CDR3 DNA sequence: TGCGCCAGCAGCCAAGAGAGCGGGGGTAGGAGAGAGCTGTTTTTT. Amino acid sequence: CASSQESGGRRELFF.

This clonotype occurred many times. The rearrangement links TRBV7-9 to TRBJ2-7; D perhaps matches TRBD1 (6 bases). Trimming took off 5 bases at V and 5 bases at J, with 16 bases between the two ends. Germline V gives CDR1 SEHNR, CDR2 FQNEAQ (reference sequence). The CDR3 runs 14 residues. CDR3 coding DNA: TGTGCCAGCAGCCCAGGTGGGCAGGGGAACGAGCAGTACTTC. It specifies CASSPGGQGNEQYF.

The sample holds a few counts of this clonotype. This chain connects TRBV30 to TRBJ1-5; D is ambiguous. The CDR3 consists of 14 residues. V was trimmed by 0 bases and J by 4 bases, leaving 10 bases between them. Germline V gives CDR1 GTSNPN, CDR2 SVGIG (reference sequence). Here the CDR3 reads CAWSVGAVNQPQHF. DNA of the CDR3: TGTGCCTGGAGTGTCGGCGCGGTTAATCAGCCCCAGCATTTT.

The DNA of the CDR3 is TGTGCCAGCAGCGCGCTAGGACAGGGGGGAGAGACCCAGTACTTC. As protein: CASSALGQGGETQYF. This chain joins TRBV9 and TRBJ2-5; TRBD1 matches 10 bases. V dropped 3 bases and J dropped 4; count of bases not matched to a gene: 6. Looked up from germline, CDR1 is SGDLS and CDR2 is YYNGEE. The CDR3 has 15 amino acids.

The chain links TRBV12-3 or TRBV12-4 to TRBJ2-1; D ambiguous. The length of the CDR3 is 15 residues. The V end was cut by 3 bases, the J end by 0 bases, with 9 bases between. CDR3 bases: TGTGCCAGCAGTTTTGGCCGTCGCTCCTACAATGAGCAGTTCTTC. The encoded protein is CASSFGRRSYNEQFF.

This clonotype was counted ten times or more. This chain links TRBV20-1 with TRBJ2-3, with TRBD2 as a possible D gene (5 bases). V lost 5 bases, J lost 8 bases, and 14 bases lay in between. Germline CDR1 and CDR2: DFQATT and SNEGSKA (reference sequence). The CDR3 is 12 residues long. CDR3 residues: CSAFSGKGTQYF. The CDR3 DNA reads as TGCAGTGCTTTTTCCGGGAAGGGTACGCAGTATTTT.

This clonotype was seen only a few times. The chain recombines TRBV6-2 or TRBV6-3 with TRBJ2-1; 10 bases map to TRBD2. The CDR3 spans 15 residues. The V and J ends lost 4 bases and 7 bases, in that order; junction bases with no gene match: 7. Germline CDR1 and CDR2: MNHEY and SVGEGT. This CDR3 reads CASSSARAGGNEQFF. CDR3 nucleotides: TGTGCCAGCAGTTCTGCCCGAGCGGGAGGGAATGAGCAGTTCTTC.

In its sample, this clonotype was seen a few times. This chain connects TRBV24-1 to TRBJ2-1; D possibly corresponds to TRBD1 (5 bases). The ends were cut back, 4 bases at V and 12 bases at J, with 12 bases in the middle. Germline V lookup: CDR1 KGHDR, CDR2 SFDVKD. This CDR3 is built from 12 residues. CDR3 bases: TGTGCCACCAGTGAGCAGGGCCTAGGGCAGTTCTTC. Amino acid sequence: CATSEQGLGQFF.

In DNA, the CDR3 is TGCAGCGTGACAACCGGGACGGCATATGGCTACACCTTC. Protein: CSVTTGTAYGYTF. The chain is built from TRBV29-1 and TRBJ1-2, with D possibly matching TRBD1 (5 bases). Trimming removed 6 bases at V and 5 bases at J, with 16 bases between. The CDR3 loop spans 13 amino acids. Germline V gene sequence: CDR1 SQVTM, CDR2 ANQGSEA. Full variable domain (remainder filled in from reference TRBV29-1 and TRBJ1-2): SAVISQKPSRDICQRGTSLTIQCQVDSQVTMMFWYRQQPGQSLTLIATANQGSEATYESGFVIDKFPISRPNLTFSTLTVSNMSPEDSSIYLCSVTTGTAYGYTFGSGTRLTVV.

There are a few counts of this clonotype. The J gene is TRBJ2-7, the V gene TRBV14; TRBD1 is a possible D gene (6 bases). Per the germline V gene, CDR1 is SGHDN and CDR2 is FVKESK. The CDR3 totals 14 residues. V was shortened by 2 bases and J by 3 bases, with 11 bases between the two germline ends. Here the CDR3 DNA reads TGTGCCAGCAGCCAAACGGGACACTACTACGAGCAGTACTTC. This codes for CASSQTGHYYEQYF. The variable domain in full, completed from reference TRBV14 and TRBJ2-7, reads EAGVTQFPSHSVIEKGQTVTLRCDPISGHDNLYWYRRVMGKEIKFLLHFVKESKQDESGMPNNRFLAERTGGTYSTLKVQPAELEDSGVYFCASSQTGHYYEQYFGPGTRLTVT.

The chain carries TRBV7-9 and TRBJ2-7; 8 positions match TRBD2. V was clipped by 5 bases and J by 2 bases; unmatched bases: 14. The germline gives CDR1 SEHNR, CDR2 FQNEAQ (reference sequence). The CDR3 contains 17 residues. Here the CDR3 DNA reads TGTGCCAGCAGCCCCCGCCTCGGGACTAGGGCAACCTACGAGCAGTACTTC. Its translation: CASSPRLGTRATYEQYF.

This clonotype was seen repeatedly, ten times or more. CDR3 amino acids: CSVRGGTSTDTQYF. In DNA, the CDR3 is TGCAGTGTCAGGGGCGGTACTAGCACAGATACGCAGTATTTT. The chain carries TRBV20-1 and TRBJ2-3, with a possible D match to TRBD1 (6 bases). V lost 7 bases and J lost 0, with 14 bases in between. Germline V lookup: CDR1 DFQATT, CDR2 SNEGSKA (reference sequence). This CDR3 is 14 amino acids long.

This clonotype was found a few times. The chain couples TRBV18 to TRBJ2-3; tentatively, D is TRBD2 (6 bases). V lost 1 base and J lost 3, with 11 bases in between. The germline gives CDR1 KGHSH, CDR2 LQKENI. The CDR3 spans 15 residues. Here the CDR3 reads CASSPLGGATDTQYF. The CDR3 DNA reads as TGTGCCAGCTCACCACTCGGCGGGGCAACAGATACGCAGTATTTT.

This chain connects TRBV25-1 to TRBJ2-3; possibly TRBD2 for D (6 bases). Germline CDR1 reads MGHDK; CDR2 reads SYGVNS. Trimming took 4 bases from V and 4 from J, leaving 12 bases between them. The CDR3 consists of 14 residues. The CDR3 region is CASSGLVGADTQYF. DNA of the CDR3: TGTGCCAGCAGTGGACTAGTGGGCGCAGATACGCAGTATTTT. Drawing the rest from reference TRBV25-1 and TRBJ2-3, the complete variable domain is EADIYQTPRYLVIGTGKKITLECSQTMGHDKMYWYQQDPGMELHLIHYSYGVNSTEKGDLSSESTVSRIRTEHFPLTLESARPSHTSQYLCASSGLVGADTQYFGPGTRLTVL.

This clonotype has a handful of counts. This chain links TRBV25-1 with TRBJ1-2; the D gene is possibly TRBD1 (5 bases). V was shortened by 2 bases and J by 3 bases, with 7 bases between the two germline ends. The CDR3 loop spans 13 amino acids. The germline gives CDR1 MGHDK, CDR2 SYGVNS. CDR3 sequence reads: CASSETQDYGYTF. CDR3 DNA sequence: TGTGCCAGCAGTGAAACACAGGACTATGGCTACACCTTC.

Many counts were recorded for this clonotype. The chain couples TRBV11-2 to TRBJ2-7; D not certain. Germline V gene sequence: CDR1 SGHAT, CDR2 FQNNGV. V gave up 5 bases and J gave up 2 bases, with 13 bases separating them. The CDR3 consists of 14 residues. The CDR3 reads CASSASEPPYEQYF. The CDR3 region has the DNA TGTGCCAGCAGCGCATCAGAACCTCCCTACGAGCAGTACTTC.

A few counts support this clonotype. The chain couples TRBV10-2 to TRBJ2-5; D is uncertain. The germline CDR1 and CDR2 sequences are WSHSY and SAAADI. V lost 3 bases and J lost 3, with 5 bases in between. CDR3 size: 12 residues. CDR3 sequence reads: CASSDPKETQYF. In nucleotides, the CDR3 is TGCGCCAGCAGTGATCCGAAAGAGACCCAGTACTTC.

This clonotype was recorded many times. The chain has TRBV28 and TRBJ1-5; D unresolved. Germline values: CDR1 MDHEN, CDR2 SYDVKM. The CDR3 has 12 residues. Trimming took 2 bases from V and 5 from J, leaving 4 bases between them. The CDR3 DNA reads TGTGCCAGCAGTTTACTGGATCAGCCCCAGCATTTT. Its translation: CASSLLDQPQHF. Filled out from reference TRBV28 and TRBJ1-5, the complete variable domain reads DVKVTQSSRYLVKRTGEKVFLECVQDMDHENMFWYRQDPGLGLRLIYFSYDVKMKEKGDIPEGYSVSREKKERFSLILESASTNQTSMYLCASSLLDQPQHFGDGTRLSIL.

In this sample, this clonotype turned up a few times. The J gene is TRBJ2-2, the V gene TRBV27; D gene unclear. Trimming took 6 bases from V and 1 from J, leaving 12 bases between them. The CDR3 totals 15 residues. CDR1 and CDR2 from the germline V gene are MNHEY and SMNVEV (reference sequence). The CDR3 DNA reads as TGTGCCAGCAGGCCTGCTATACGGAACACCGGGGAGCTGTTTTTT. It is translated as CASRPAIRNTGELFF.

Only a few counts were recorded for this clonotype. V gene TRBV24-1 combines with J gene TRBJ2-3; D uncertain. The V end lost 6 bases, the J end lost 0 bases, and 9 bases lay between the germline ends. The CDR3 sequence is 14 residues long. Germline CDR1 KGHDR, CDR2 SFDVKD. This CDR3 is CATSRRRSTDTQYF. In DNA form, the CDR3 reads TGTGCCACCAGTAGAAGACGGAGCACAGATACGCAGTATTTT.

This clonotype was seen a few times. The chain carries TRBV3-1 and TRBJ2-7, with no clear D. There are 13 residues in the CDR3. Germline values: CDR1 LGHDT, CDR2 YNNKEL (reference sequence). Trimming removed 3 bases from V and 5 bases from J, with 11 bases in between. The chain's CDR3 is CASSQGMGNEQYF. The CDR3 nucleotides read TGTGCCAGCAGCCAGGGGATGGGAAACGAGCAGTACTTC.

There are a few counts of this clonotype. The chain links TRBV14 to TRBJ1-2, with D possibly matching TRBD1 (5 bases). Between the trimmed V and J ends, which lost 1 base and 1 base, there was a span of 22 bases. Germline CDR1 reads SGHDN; CDR2 reads FVKESK. This CDR3 region has 19 residues. CDR3: CASSQGGWGQGSFNYGYTF. CDR3 bases: TGTGCCAGCAGCCAAGGAGGATGGGGCCAGGGTTCCTTTAACTATGGCTACACCTTC.

CDR3 nucleotides: TGCGCCAGCAGCCAAGATCCTAGCGGGAGACTCTATACGCAGTATTTT. This sequence encodes CASSQDPSGRLYTQYF. This sequence joins TRBV4-3 and TRBJ2-3; 10 nucleotides line up with TRBD2. The germline V gene has CDR1 LGHNA and CDR2 YSLEER. This CDR3 has 16 residues. The V gene end was trimmed by 0 bases and the J gene end by 7 bases; junction bases not matched to a gene: 7.

This clonotype was seen only a few times. The chain's CDR3 is CASSYSRTREHEQFF. Here the CDR3 DNA reads TGTGCCAGCAGTTACTCGCGGACTAGGGAGCATGAGCAGTTCTTC. The rearrangement uses TRBV6-5 and TRBJ2-1; 7 positions match TRBD2. The CDR3 spans 15 residues. CDR1 and CDR2 (germline): MNHEY, SVGAGI. V was clipped by 0 bases and J by 8 bases; unmatched bases: 7.

This clonotype was found a few times. This chain connects TRBV29-1 to TRBJ1-2; D is perhaps TRBD1 (6 bases). CDR1 and CDR2 from the germline V gene are SQVTM and ANQGSEA. The CDR3 loop spans 12 amino acids. V lost 7 bases and J lost 6, with 15 bases in between. This chain's CDR3 is CSDEGGLHGYTF. In DNA, the CDR3 is TGCAGCGACGAAGGGGGACTGCATGGCTACACCTTC.

This chain uses TRBV5-1 with TRBJ2-1; 7 bases are shared with TRBD2. CDR3 length: 15 residues. CDR1 and CDR2 from the germline V gene are SGHRS and YFSETQ. The ends lost 0 bases at V and 3 bases at J; junction bases unmatched: 3. CDR3 loop: CASSLEASGYNEQFF. For the CDR3, the DNA is TGCGCCAGCAGCTTGGAGGCTAGCGGCTACAATGAGCAGTTCTTC.